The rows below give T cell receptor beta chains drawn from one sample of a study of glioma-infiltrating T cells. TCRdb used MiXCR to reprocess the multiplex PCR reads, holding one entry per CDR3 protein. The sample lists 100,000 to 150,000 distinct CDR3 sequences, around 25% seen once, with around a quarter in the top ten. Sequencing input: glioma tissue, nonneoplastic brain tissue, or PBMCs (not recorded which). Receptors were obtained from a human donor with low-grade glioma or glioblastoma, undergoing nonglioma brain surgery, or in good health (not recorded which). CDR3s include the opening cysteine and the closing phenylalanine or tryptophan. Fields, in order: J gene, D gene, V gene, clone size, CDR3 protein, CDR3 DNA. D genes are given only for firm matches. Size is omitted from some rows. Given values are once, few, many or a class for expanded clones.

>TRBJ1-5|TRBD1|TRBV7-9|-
CASRGADRAGQPQHF
TGTGCCAGCAGGGGAGCCGACAGGGCGGGTCAGCCCCAGCATTTT
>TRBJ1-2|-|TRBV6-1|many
CASSSNRERGYTF
TGTGCCAGCAGTTCCAACAGGGAGCGTGGCTACACCTTC
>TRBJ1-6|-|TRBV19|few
CASSIGRINSPLHF
TGTGCCAGTAGTATTGGCAGGATTAATTCACCCCTCCACTTT
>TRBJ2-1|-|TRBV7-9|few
CASSPEQGHNEQFF
TGTGCCAGCAGCCCAGAGCAGGGACACAATGAGCAGTTCTTC
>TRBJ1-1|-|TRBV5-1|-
CASSFYGGMNTEAFF
TGCGCCAGCAGCTTTTATGGGGGAATGAACACTGAAGCTTTCTTT
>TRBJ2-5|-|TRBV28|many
CASSLPPLDQYF
TGTGCCAGCAGTTTACCCCCCTTGGACCAGTACTTC
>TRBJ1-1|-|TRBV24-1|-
CATSDSRTAVNTEAFF
TGTGCCACCAGTGATTCGAGGACAGCAGTGAACACTGAAGCTTTCTTT
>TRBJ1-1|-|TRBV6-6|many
CASSYSISLNTEAFF
TGTGCCAGCAGTTACTCCATTTCCCTGAACACTGAAGCTTTCTTT
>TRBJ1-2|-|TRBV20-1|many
CSASLGGYTF
TGCAGTGCTAGTCTCGGGGGCTACACCTTC
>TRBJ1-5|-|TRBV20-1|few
CSATTVNQPQHF
TGCAGTGCTACGACAGTTAATCAGCCCCAGCATTTT
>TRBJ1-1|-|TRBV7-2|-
CASSLTSSTEAFF
TGTGCCAGCAGCTTAACGTCGAGCACTGAAGCTTTCTTT
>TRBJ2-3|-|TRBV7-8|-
CASREWTQETDTQYF
TGTGCCAGCAGGGAGTGGACACAAGAAACAGATACGCAGTATTTT
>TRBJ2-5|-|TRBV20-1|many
CSARRSGPWDF
TGCAGTGCTAGGCGTTCTGGCCCTTGGGACTTC
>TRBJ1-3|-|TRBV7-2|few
CASSLALGSGNTIYF
TGTGCCAGCAGCTTAGCCCTGGGCTCTGGAAACACCATATATTTT
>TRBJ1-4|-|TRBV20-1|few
CSARPKGANEKLFF
TGCAGTGCAAGACCGAAGGGTGCTAATGAAAAACTGTTTTTT
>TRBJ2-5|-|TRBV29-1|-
CSVEGRFRETQYF
TGCAGCGTGGAGGGGCGCTTTCGGGAGACCCAGTACTTC
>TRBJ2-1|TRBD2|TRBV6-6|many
CASSYSGSGGGYNEQFF
TGTGCCAGCAGTTACTCGGGGAGCGGGGGAGGGTACAATGAGCAGTTCTTC
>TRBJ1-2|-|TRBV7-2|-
CASSSRLNQGPRPLYGYTF
TGTGCCAGCAGCTCAAGACTAAATCAAGGGCCACGACCCCTCTATGGCTACACCTTC
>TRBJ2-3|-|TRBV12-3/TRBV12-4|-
CASSPPGRGPTDTQYF
TGTGCCAGCAGTCCCCCAGGACGGGGCCCCACAGATACGCAGTATTTT
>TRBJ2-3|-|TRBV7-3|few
CASSLRGNSKDTQYF
TGTGCCAGCAGCTTAAGGGGGAATTCCAAAGATACGCAGTATTTT
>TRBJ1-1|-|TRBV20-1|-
CSAMRNEAFF
TGCAGTGCTATGCGGAATGAAGCTTTCTTT
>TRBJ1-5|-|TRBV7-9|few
CASSPEGSNNQPQHF
TGTGCCAGCAGTCCCGAGGGGTCCAACAATCAGCCCCAGCATTTT
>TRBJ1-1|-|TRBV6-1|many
CASSPTRRGAGANTEAFF
TGTGCCAGCAGCCCAACCCGAAGGGGCGCGGGGGCGAACACTGAAGCTTTCTTT
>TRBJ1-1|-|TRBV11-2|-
CASSLIQRNTEAFF
TGTGCCAGCAGCCTTATCCAGAGGAACACTGAAGCTTTCTTT
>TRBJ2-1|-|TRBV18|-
CASSPRQLYNSEQFF
TGTGCCAGCTCACCGAGACAGCTCTACAACAGTGAGCAGTTCTTC
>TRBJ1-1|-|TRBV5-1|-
CASQPRQDTEAFF
TGCGCCAGTCAACCTCGACAAGACACTGAAGCTTTCTTT
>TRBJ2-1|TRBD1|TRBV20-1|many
CSAIGTGVYNEQFF
TGCAGTGCTATCGGGACAGGGGTTTACAATGAGCAGTTCTTC
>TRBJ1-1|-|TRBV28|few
CASSFGRKNTEAFF
TGTGCCAGCAGTTTCGGACGGAAGAACACTGAAGCTTTCTTT
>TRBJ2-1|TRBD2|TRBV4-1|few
CASSQDPASGGYNEQFF
TGCGCCAGCAGCCAAGATCCTGCTAGCGGGGGGTACAATGAGCAGTTCTTC